This TCR beta chain derives from a study of shared clonotypes between healthy human individuals. General study results and limits: What naive subsets generally showed was a larger estimated richness than memory subsets showed. The four-donor shared clonotypes exceeded non-shared clonotypes in generation probability, with non-shared ones scoring lower.

Clones were read by immunoSEQ multiplex PCR, and TCRdb kept only the in-frame ones, dropping some. The profile covers some 2,000,000 clones, with 95% appearing a single time and roughly 0.13% taken by the ten largest. Concerning this clone itself: Its target is unknown.

V was pared by 6 bases and J by 5 bases, with 11 bases of the junction left unmatched. The CDR3 is made up of 16 amino acids. Germline CDR1 SGHTA, CDR2 FQGNSA. What was sequenced was naive CD4+ T cells sorted from blood. Indicated subset: CD45RA+ positively selected. The rearrangement joins TRBV7-2 to TRBJ2-1; 9 bases match TRBD1. This clonotype was obtained from a man younger than 30 in good health. The CDR3 nucleotides are TGTGCCAGCAGGGTCCCGGGACAGGGATCCGACAATGAGCAGTTCTTC. Translating it yields CASRVPGQGSDNEQFF.